The sequence of this T cell receptor beta chain was determined in a study of neurological immune-mediated disorders. TCRdb fed the 5' RACE reads into MiXCR, producing one record per CDR3 protein. The table shows some 32,000 distinct CDR3 sequences, with roughly 15% occurring only once. There are 12 residues in the CDR3. The V and J ends lost 6 bases and 5 bases, in that order; junction bases with no gene match: 4. This clonotype was recorded many times. V gene TRBV12-3 or TRBV12-4 combines with J gene TRBJ2-7, with 7 positions matching TRBD1. This TCR was recovered from a man aged 65 to 79 in good health. Material for sequencing was PBMCs. The CDR3 here is CASSPDRDEQYF. CDR3 sequence (DNA): TGTGCCAGCAGCCCCGACAGGGACGAGCAGTACTTC.